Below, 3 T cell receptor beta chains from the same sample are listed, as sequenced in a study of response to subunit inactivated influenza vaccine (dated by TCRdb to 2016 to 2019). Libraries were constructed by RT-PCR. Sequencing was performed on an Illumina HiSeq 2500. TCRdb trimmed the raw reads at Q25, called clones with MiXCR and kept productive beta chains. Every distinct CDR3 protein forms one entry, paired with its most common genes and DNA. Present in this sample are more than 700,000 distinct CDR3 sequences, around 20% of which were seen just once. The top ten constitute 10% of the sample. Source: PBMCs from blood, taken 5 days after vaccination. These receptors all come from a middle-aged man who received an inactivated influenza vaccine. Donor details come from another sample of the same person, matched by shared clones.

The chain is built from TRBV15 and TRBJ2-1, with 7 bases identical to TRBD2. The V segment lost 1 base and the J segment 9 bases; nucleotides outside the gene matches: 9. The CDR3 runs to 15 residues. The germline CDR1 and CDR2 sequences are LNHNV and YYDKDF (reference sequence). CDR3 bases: TGTGCCACCAGCAGAGCTTCAAGGGAGGGAGGTGAGCAGTTCTTC. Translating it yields CATSRASREGGEQFF.

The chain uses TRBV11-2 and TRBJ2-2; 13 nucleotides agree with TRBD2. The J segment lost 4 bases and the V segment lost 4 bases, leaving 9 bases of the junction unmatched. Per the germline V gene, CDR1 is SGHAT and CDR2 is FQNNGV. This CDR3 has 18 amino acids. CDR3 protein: CASSSTSGGAIVTGELFF. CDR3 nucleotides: TGTGCCAGCAGCTCCACTAGCGGGGGGGCAATTGTCACCGGGGAGCTGTTTTTT.

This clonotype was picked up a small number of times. CDR3 in DNA: TGTGCCAGCAGTGAAGGGGCAGAGCCCCAGCATTTT. It encodes CASSEGAEPQHF. V gene TRBV2 combines with J gene TRBJ1-5; no definite D call. The germline V and J ends were trimmed by 1 base and 8 bases, with 6 bases remaining between them. CDR3 length equals 12 residues. Germline CDR1 SNHLY, CDR2 FYNNEI. The full variable domain, completed using reference TRBV2 and TRBJ1-5, is EPEVTQTPSHQVTQMGQEVILRCVPISNHLYFYWYRQILGQKVEFLVSFYNNEISEKSEIFDDQFSVERPDGSNFTLKIRSTKLEDSAMYFCASSEGAEPQHFGDGTRLSIL.